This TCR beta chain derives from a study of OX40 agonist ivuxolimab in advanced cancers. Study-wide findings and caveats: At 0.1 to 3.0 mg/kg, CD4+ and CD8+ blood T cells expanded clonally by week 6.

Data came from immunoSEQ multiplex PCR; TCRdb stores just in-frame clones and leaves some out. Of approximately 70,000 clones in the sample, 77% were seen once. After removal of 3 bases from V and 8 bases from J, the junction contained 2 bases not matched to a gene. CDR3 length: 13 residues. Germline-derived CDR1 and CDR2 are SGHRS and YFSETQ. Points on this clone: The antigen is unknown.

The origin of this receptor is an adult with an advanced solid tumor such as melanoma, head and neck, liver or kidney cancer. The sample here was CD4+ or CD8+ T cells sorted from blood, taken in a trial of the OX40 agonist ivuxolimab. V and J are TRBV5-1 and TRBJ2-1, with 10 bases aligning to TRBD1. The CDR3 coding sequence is TGCGCCAGCAGCTCCGGGACAGGGGATGAGCAGTTCTTC. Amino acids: CASSSGTGDEQFF.